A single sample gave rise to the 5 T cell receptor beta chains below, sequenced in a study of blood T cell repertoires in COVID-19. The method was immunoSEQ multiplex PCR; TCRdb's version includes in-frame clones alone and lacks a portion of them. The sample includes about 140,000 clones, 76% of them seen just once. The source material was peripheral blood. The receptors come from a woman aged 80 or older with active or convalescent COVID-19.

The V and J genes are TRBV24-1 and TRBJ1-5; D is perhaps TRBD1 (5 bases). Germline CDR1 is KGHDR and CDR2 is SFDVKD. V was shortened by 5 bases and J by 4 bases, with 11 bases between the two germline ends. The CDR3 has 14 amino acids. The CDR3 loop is CATSGPGWNQPQHF. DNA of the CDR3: TGTGCCACCAGTGGCCCAGGGTGGAATCAGCCCCAGCATTTT.

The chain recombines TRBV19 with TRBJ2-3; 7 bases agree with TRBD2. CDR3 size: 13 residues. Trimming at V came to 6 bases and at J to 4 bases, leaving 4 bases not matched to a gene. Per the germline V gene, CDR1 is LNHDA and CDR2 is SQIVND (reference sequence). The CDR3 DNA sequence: TGTGCCAGTAGGGGAGGGAATGCAGATACGCAGTATTTT. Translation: CASRGGNADTQYF.

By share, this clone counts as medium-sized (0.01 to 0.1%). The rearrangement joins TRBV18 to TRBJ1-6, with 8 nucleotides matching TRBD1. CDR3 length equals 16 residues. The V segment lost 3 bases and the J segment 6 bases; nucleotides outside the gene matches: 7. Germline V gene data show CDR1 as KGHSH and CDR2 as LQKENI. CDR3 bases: TGTGCCAGCTCACCTATCAGGGGGCCCACTAATTCACCCCTCCACTTT. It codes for CASSPIRGPTNSPLHF.

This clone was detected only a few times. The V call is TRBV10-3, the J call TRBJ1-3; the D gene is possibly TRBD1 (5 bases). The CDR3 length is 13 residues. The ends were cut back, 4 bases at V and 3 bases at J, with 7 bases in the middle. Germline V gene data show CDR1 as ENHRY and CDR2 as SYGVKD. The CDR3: CAISGRDGNTIYF. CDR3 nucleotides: TGTGCCATCAGTGGCAGGGATGGAAACACCATATATTTT.

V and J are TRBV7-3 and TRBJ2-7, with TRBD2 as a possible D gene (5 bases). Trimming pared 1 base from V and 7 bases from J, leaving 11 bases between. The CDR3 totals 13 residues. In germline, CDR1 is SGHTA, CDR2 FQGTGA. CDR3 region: CASSLIRGKEQYF. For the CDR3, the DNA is TGTGCCAGCAGCTTAATTCGGGGAAAGGAGCAGTACTTC. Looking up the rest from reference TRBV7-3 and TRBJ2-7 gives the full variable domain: GAGVSQTPSNKVTEKGKYVELRCDPISGHTALYWYRQSLGQGPEFLIYFQGTGAADDSGLPNDRFFAVRPEGSVSTLKIQRTERGDSAVYLCASSLIRGKEQYFGPGTRLTVT.